The 8 T cell receptor beta chains in this list originate from one sample, sequenced in a study of T cells after yellow fever vaccination. TCRdb re-derived calls from the 5' RACE reads in MiXCR, one entry per CDR3 protein. The sample lists more than 300,000 distinct CDR3 sequences, over 3.5% occurring once. Source: PBMCs, taken 15 days after the yellow fever booster vaccination. These receptors originate from a man aged 18-30 years who received the YFV17D yellow fever vaccine.

This clonotype was detected a few times. The chain combines TRBV4-2 with TRBJ1-2; D call uncertain. The V and J ends lost 0 bases and 3 bases respectively, with 8 bases between them. This CDR3 contains 14 residues. CDR1 and CDR2 (germline): LGHNA, YNFKEQ. The CDR3 here is CASSQDVGDYGYTF. CDR3 coding DNA: TGTGCCAGCAGCCAAGACGTCGGCGACTATGGCTACACCTTC.

The CDR3 nucleotides read TGTGCCAGCACCACCGGGGGGGGAACAGATACGCAGTATTTT. This codes for CASTTGGGTDTQYF. This chain links TRBV7-2 with TRBJ2-3, with 8 bases aligning to TRBD2. The CDR3 loop spans 14 amino acids. V was pared by 7 bases and J by 3 bases, with 6 bases of the junction left unmatched. Germline assignment: CDR1 SGHTA and CDR2 FQGNSA. The full variable domain, in which reference TRBV7-2 and TRBJ2-3 provide the parts outside the CDR3, is GAGVSQSPSNKVTEKGKDVELRCDPISGHTALYWYRQSLGQGLEFLIYFQGNSAPDKSGLPSDRFSAERTGGSVSTLTIQRTQQEDSAVYLCASTTGGGTDTQYFGPGTRLTVL.

This clonotype has at least ten counts. The CDR3 DNA is TGTGCCAGCAGCTCCAGGGGTCGGGAGACCCAGTACTTC. Amino acids: CASSSRGRETQYF. The genes are TRBV27 and TRBJ2-5; D might be TRBD1 (6 bases). Deletions cut 6 bases from V and 5 bases from J, with 13 bases between. CDR1 and CDR2 (germline): MNHEY, SMNVEV (reference sequence). CDR3 length: 13 amino acids.

This clonotype has just a few counts. The V call is TRBV2, the J call TRBJ2-7; D may match TRBD1 or TRBD2 (5 bases each). The CDR3 length is 15 residues. The ends were cut back, 3 bases at V and 3 bases at J, with 15 bases in the middle. Germline V CDR1 and CDR2: SNHLY, FYNNEI. The CDR3 loop is CASSDPGTGRYEQYF. The CDR3 nucleotides are TGTGCCAGCAGTGATCCCGGGACGGGTCGCTACGAGCAGTACTTC.

This clonotype was detected only a few times. V is TRBV7-9 and J is TRBJ2-3, with D hard to call. Trimming stripped 2 bases from V and 0 bases from J, with 21 bases between. The CDR3 consists of 19 residues. CDR1 and CDR2 from the germline V gene are SEHNR and FQNEAQ (reference sequence). Here the CDR3 reads CASSLLFWLKLNSTDTQYF. CDR3 nucleotides: TGTGCCAGCAGCTTACTGTTCTGGCTAAAATTAAATAGCACAGATACGCAGTATTTT.

There are a few counts of this clonotype. The chain recombines TRBV7-2 with TRBJ1-2; possible D gene TRBD1, 6 bases. V was trimmed by 8 bases and J by 6 bases, leaving 19 bases between them. The CDR3 is made up of 14 amino acids. CDR1 and CDR2 (germline): SGHTA, FQGNSA. The chain's CDR3 is CASGKTAGGDGYTF. CDR3 DNA: TGTGCCAGCGGCAAGACAGCTGGGGGCGATGGCTACACCTTC.

The chain joins TRBV7-6 to TRBJ1-5; D is unclear. Trimming removed 5 bases from V and 0 bases from J, with 11 bases in between. This CDR3 is built from 15 residues. The germline CDR1 and CDR2 sequences are SGHVS and FNYEAQ. CDR3 in amino acids: CASSLKGGSNQPQHF. CDR3 DNA: TGTGCCAGCAGCCTAAAAGGCGGTAGCAATCAGCCCCAGCATTTT.

The rearrangement uses TRBV20-1 and TRBJ1-5; TRBD1 aligns across 10 bases. Germline loops: CDR1 DFQATT, CDR2 SNEGSKA (reference sequence). This CDR3 has 15 amino acids. J gave up 7 bases and V 3 bases, and 9 bases lay outside the gene matches. As DNA, the CDR3 is TGCAGTGCTAGGGCCGGGACAGGGGAAAGGCAGCCCCAGCATTTT. Amino acid sequence: CSARAGTGERQPQHF.